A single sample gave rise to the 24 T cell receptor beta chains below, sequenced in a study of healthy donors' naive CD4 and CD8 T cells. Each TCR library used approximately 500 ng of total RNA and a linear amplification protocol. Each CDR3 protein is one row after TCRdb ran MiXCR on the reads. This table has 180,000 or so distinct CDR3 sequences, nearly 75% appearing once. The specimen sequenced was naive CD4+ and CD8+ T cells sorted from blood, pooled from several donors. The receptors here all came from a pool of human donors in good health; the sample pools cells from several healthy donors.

This CDR3 reads CASGLPGVGTQYF. Written as DNA, the CDR3 is TGTGCTAGTGGCCTTCCGGGGGTAGGGACGCAGTATTTT. The chain is built from TRBV12-5 and TRBJ2-3; the D gene is possibly TRBD2 (6 bases). V was shortened by 6 bases and J by 9 bases, with 16 bases between the two germline ends. In germline, CDR1 is LGHNT, CDR2 FRNRAP. The CDR3 totals 13 residues.

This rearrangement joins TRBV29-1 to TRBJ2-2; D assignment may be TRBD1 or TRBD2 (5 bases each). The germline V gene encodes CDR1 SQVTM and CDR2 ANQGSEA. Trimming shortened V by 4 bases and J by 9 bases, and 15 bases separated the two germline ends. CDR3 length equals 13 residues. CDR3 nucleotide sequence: TGCAGCGTTGGGGTCGAGGGGTTGCGGGAGCTGTTTTTT. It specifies CSVGVEGLRELFF.

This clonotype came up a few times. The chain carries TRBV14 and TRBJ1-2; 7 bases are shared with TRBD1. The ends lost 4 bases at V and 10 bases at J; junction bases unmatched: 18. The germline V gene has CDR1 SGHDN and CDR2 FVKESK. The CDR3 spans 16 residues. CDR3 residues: CASSPREQDRKTDYTF. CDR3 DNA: TGTGCCAGCAGCCCTCGCGAACAGGACAGGAAAACAGACTACACCTTC.

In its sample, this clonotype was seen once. The CDR3 protein is CASRTAGAEAFF. Here the CDR3 DNA reads TGTGCCAGCAGGACGGCTGGGGCTGAAGCTTTCTTT. The J gene is TRBJ1-1, the V gene TRBV27; D uncertain. The CDR3 totals 12 residues. Between the trimmed V and J ends, which lost 6 bases and 6 bases, there was a span of 11 bases. Germline assignment: CDR1 MNHEY and CDR2 SMNVEV (reference sequence).

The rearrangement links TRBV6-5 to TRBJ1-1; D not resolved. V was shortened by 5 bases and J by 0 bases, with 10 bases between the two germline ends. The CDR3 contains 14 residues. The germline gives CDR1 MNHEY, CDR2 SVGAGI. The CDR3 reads CASSPTNLNTEAFF. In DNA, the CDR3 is TGTGCCAGCAGTCCTACCAACCTGAACACTGAAGCTTTCTTT.

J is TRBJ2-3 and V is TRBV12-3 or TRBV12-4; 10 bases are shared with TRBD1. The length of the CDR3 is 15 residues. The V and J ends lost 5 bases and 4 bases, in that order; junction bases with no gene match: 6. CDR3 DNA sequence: TGTGCCAGCAGTCACCAGACAGGGGGCCCAGATACGCAGTATTTT. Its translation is CASSHQTGGPDTQYF.

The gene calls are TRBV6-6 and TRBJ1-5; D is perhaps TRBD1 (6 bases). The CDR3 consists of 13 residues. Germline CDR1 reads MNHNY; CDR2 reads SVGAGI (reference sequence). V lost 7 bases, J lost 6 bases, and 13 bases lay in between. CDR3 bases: TGTGCCAGCACAACACAGGGATTTCAGCCCCAGCATTTT. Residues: CASTTQGFQPQHF.

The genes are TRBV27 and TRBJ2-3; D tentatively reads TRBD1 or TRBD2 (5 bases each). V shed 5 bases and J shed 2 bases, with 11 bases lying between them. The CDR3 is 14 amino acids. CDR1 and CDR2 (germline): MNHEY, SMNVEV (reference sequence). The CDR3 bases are TGTGCCAGCAGTACCTTTGGGACCACAGATACGCAGTATTTT. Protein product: CASSTFGTTDTQYF.

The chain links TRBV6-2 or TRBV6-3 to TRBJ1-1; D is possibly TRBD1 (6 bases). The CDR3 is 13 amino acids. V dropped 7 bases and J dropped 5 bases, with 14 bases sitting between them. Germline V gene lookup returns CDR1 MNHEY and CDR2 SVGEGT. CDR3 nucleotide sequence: TGTGCCAGCATCGGACAGCCCATTACTGAAGCTTTCTTT. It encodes CASIGQPITEAFF.

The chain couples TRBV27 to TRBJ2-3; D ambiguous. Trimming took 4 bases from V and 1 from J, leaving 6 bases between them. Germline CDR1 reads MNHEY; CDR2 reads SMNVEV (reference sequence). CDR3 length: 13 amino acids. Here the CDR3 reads CASSSLGTDTQYF. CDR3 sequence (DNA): TGTGCCAGCAGTTCCCTGGGCACAGATACGCAGTATTTT.

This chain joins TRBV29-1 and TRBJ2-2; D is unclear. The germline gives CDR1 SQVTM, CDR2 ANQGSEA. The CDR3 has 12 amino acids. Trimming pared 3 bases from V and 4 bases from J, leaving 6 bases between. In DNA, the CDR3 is TGCAGCGTTGACAGCCTCACCGGGGAGCTGTTTTTT. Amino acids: CSVDSLTGELFF.

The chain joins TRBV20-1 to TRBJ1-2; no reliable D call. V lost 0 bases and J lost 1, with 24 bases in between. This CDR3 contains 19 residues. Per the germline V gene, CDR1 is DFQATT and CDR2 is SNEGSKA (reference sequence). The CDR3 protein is CSARDGLSRRPIRNYGYTF. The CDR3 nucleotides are TGCAGTGCTAGAGATGGTTTAAGTAGGAGACCTATTCGTAACTATGGCTACACCTTC.

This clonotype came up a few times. CDR3 DNA: TGCAGCGTGGGGAGTGGAGTGGAAAAACTGTTTTTT. Its protein product is CSVGSGVEKLFF. The chain combines TRBV29-1 with TRBJ1-4; D unclear. This CDR3 contains 12 residues. Germline CDR1 is SQVTM and CDR2 is ANQGSEA. V lost 6 bases to trimming and J lost 8 bases, with 13 bases between them.

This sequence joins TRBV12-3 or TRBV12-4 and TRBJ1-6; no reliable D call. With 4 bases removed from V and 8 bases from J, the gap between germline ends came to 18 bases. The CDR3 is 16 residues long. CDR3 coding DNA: TGTGCCAGCAGTTCACCAACTGGGTTTGGGGATTCACCCCTCCACTTT. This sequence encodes CASSSPTGFGDSPLHF.

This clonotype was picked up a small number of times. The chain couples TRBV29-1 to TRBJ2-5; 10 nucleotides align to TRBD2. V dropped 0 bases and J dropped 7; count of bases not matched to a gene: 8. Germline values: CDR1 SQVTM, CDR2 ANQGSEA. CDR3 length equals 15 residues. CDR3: CSVEEKRGGRVTQYF. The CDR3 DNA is TGCAGCGTTGAAGAGAAGCGGGGGGGCCGGGTGACCCAGTACTTC. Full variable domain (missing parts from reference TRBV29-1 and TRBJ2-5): SAVISQKPSRDICQRGTSLTIQCQVDSQVTMMFWYRQQPGQSLTLIATANQGSEATYESGFVIDKFPISRPNLTFSTLTVSNMSPEDSSIYLCSVEEKRGGRVTQYFGPGTRLLVL.

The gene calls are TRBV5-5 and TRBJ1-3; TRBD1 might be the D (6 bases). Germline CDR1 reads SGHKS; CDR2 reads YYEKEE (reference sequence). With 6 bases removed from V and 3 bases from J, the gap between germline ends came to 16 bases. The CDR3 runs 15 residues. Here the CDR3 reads CASTPGGGSGNTIYF. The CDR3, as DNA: TGTGCCAGCACACCGGGAGGGGGAAGTGGAAACACCATATATTTT. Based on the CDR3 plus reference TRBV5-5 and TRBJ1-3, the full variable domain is DAGVTQSPTHLIKTRGQQVTLRCSPISGHKSVSWYQQVLGQGPQFIFQYYEKEERGRGNFPDRFSARQFPNYSSELNVNALLLGDSALYLCASTPGGGSGNTIYFGEGSWLTVV.

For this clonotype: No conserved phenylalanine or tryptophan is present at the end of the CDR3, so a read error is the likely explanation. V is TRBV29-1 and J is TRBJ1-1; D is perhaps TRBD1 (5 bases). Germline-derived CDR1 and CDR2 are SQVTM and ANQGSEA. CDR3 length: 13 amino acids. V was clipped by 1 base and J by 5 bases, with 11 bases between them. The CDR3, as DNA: TGCAGCGTTGAAGGACAGCGTGGGACTGAAGCTTTCCTT. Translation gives CSVEGQRGTEAFL.

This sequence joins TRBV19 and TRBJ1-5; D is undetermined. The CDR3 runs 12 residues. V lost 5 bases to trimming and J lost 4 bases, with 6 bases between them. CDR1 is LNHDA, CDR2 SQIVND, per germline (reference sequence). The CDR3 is CASSWENQPQHF. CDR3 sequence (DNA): TGTGCCAGTAGTTGGGAGAATCAGCCCCAGCATTTT.

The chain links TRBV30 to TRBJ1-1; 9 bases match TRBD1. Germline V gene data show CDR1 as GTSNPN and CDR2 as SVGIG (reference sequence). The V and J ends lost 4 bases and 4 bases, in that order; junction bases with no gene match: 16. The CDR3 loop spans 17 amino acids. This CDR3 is CAWKTGTGLKRGTEAFF. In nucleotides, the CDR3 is TGTGCCTGGAAGACCGGGACAGGGTTAAAAAGGGGCACTGAAGCTTTCTTT.

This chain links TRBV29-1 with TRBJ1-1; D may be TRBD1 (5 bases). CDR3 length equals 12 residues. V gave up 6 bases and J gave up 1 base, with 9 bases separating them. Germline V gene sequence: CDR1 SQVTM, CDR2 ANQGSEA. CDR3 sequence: CSVGHSNTEAFF. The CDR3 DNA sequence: TGCAGCGTCGGACACTCGAACACTGAAGCTTTCTTT.

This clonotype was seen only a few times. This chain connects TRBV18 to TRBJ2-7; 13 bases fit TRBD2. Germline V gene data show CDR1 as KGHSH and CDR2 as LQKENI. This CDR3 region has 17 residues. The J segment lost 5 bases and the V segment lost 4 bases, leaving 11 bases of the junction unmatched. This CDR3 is CASSRFFGTSGIDEQYF. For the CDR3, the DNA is TGTGCCAGCTCACGGTTCTTCGGGACTAGCGGGATCGACGAGCAGTACTTC.

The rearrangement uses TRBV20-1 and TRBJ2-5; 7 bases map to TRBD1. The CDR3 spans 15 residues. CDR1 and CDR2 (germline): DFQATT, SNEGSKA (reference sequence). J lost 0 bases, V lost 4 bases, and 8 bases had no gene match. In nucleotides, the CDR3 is TGCAGTGCTACCTCGATGGGGACAGACCAAGAGACCCAGTACTTC. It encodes CSATSMGTDQETQYF.

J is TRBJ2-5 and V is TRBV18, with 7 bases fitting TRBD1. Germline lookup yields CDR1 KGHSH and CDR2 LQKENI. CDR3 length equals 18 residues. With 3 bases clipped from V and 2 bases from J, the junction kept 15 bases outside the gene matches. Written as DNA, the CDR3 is TGTGCCAGCTCACCCCGGGGACAGCTTCATAAATCGCAAGAGACCCAGTACTTC. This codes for CASSPRGQLHKSQETQYF.

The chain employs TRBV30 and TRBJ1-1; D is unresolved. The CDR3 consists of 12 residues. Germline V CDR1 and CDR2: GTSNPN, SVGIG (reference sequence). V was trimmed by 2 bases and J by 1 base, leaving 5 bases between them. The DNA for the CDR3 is TGTGCCTGGAGTAGAGAGAACACTGAAGCTTTCTTT. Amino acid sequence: CAWSRENTEAFF. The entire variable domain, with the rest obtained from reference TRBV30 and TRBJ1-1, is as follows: SQTIHQWPATLVQPVGSPLSLECTVEGTSNPNLYWYRQAAGRGLQLLFYSVGIGQISSEVPQNLSASRPQDRQFILSSKKLLLSDSGFYLCAWSRENTEAFFGQGTRLTVV.